Sequencing of this T cell receptor (beta chain) was carried out in a study of OX40 agonist ivuxolimab in advanced cancers. The overall study: Three dose-escalation patients had partial responses: one with hepatocellular carcinoma and two with cutaneous melanoma.

Germline loops: CDR1 MDHEN, CDR2 SYDVKM. The V gene lost 6 bases and the J gene lost 3 bases, with 9 bases spanning the gap. The length of the CDR3 is 13 residues. Peripheral blood came from all dose cohorts at three timepoints. Some clones are missing from TCRdb's copy, which holds only in-frame ones; the method was immunoSEQ multiplex PCR. The sample contains tens of thousands of clones, 90% to 95% of which appear only once. The input for sequencing was CD4+ or CD8+ T cells sorted from blood, taken in a trial of the OX40 agonist ivuxolimab. The TCR was taken from an adult with an advanced solid tumor such as melanoma, head and neck, liver or kidney cancer. This sequence joins TRBV28 and TRBJ1-5; weak D call: TRBD1 (6 bases). The CDR3 bases are TGTGCCAGCAGGGGGACACTCAATCAGCCCCAGCATTTT. Protein: CASRGTLNQPQHF.